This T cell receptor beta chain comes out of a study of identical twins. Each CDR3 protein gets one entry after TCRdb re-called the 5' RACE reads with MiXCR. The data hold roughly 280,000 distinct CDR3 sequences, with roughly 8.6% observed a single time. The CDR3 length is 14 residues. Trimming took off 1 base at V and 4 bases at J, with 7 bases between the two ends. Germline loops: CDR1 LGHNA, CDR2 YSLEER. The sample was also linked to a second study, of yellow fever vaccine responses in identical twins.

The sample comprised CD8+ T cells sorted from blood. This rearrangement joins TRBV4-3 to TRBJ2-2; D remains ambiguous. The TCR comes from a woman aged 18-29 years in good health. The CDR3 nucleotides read TGCGCCAGCAGCCAAGGAGTGAGCACCGGGGAGCTGTTTTTT. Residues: CASSQGVSTGELFF.